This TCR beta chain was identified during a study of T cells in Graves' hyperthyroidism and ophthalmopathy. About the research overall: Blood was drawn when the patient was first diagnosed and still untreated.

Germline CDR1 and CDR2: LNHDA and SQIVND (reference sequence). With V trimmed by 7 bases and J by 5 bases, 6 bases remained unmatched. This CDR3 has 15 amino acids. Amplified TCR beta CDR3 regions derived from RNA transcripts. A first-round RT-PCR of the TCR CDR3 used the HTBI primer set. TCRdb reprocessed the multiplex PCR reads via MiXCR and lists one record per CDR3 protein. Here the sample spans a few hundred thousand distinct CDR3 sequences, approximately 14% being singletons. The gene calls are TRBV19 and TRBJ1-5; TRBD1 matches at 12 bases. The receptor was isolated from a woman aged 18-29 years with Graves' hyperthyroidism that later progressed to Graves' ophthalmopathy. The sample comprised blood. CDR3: CASNRRDRGHQPQHF. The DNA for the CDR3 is TGTGCCAGTAATAGGAGGGACAGGGGGCATCAGCCCCAGCATTTT.